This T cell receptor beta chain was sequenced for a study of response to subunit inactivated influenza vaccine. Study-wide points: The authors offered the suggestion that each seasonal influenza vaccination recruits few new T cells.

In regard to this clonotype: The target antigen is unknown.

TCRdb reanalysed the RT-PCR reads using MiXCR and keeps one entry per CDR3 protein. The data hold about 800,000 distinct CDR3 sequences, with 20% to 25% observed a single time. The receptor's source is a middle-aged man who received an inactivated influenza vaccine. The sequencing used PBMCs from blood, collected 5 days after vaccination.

The CDR3 DNA is TGTGCCATCCGGGAGGCCGAAACCGGGGAGCTGTTTTTT. Its translation is CAIREAETGELFF. The V call is TRBV19, the J call TRBJ2-2; 7 bases align to TRBD2. The V segment lost 10 bases and the J segment 5 bases; nucleotides outside the gene matches: 7. The CDR3 consists of 13 residues. In germline, CDR1 is LNHDA, CDR2 SQIVND (reference sequence).